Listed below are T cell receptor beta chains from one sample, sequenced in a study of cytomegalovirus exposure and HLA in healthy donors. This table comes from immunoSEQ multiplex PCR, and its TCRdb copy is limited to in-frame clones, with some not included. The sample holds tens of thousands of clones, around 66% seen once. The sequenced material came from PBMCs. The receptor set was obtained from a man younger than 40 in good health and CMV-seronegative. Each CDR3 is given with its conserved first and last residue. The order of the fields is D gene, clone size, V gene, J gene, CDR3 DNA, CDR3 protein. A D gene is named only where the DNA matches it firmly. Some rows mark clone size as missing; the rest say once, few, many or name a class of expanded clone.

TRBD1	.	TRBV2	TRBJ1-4	TGTGCCAGCATGGAAGACAGGGTGAACGAAAAACTGTTTTTT	CASMEDRVNEKLFF
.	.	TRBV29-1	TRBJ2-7	TGCAGCGTTTCTAGCTCCTACGAGCAGTACTTC	CSVSSSYEQYF
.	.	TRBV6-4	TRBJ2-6	TGTGCCAGCAGTACAGGGAGCTCTGGGGCCAACGTCCTGACTTTC	CASSTGSSGANVLTF
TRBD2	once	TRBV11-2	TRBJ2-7	TGTGCCAGCAGCTTAGATCTGGGACTACAGACCTACGAGCAGTACTTC	CASSLDLGLQTYEQYF
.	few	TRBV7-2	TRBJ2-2	TGTGCCAGCAGCCTCCGTCAAGCTCGGGACGGGGAGCTGTTTTTT	CASSLRQARDGELFF
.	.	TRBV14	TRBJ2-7	TGTGCCAGCAGCCGCGGGCGGGATTTCTCCTACGAGCAGTACTTC	CASSRGRDFSYEQYF
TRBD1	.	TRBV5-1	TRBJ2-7	TGCGCCAGCAGCCTCCGACAGGGTAACTACGAGCAGTACTTC	CASSLRQGNYEQYF
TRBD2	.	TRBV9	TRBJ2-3	TGTGCCAGCAGCGTGACGGGAGGGGTAGATACGCAGTATTTT	CASSVTGGVDTQYF
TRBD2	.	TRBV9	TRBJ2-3	TGTGCCAGCAGCGTAGCTAGCGGGAGCACAGATACGCAGTATTTT	CASSVASGSTDTQYF
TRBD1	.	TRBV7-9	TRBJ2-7	TGTTCCAGCAGAGGGACCTCCGGGACAGACTCCTACGAGCAGTACTTC	CSSRGTSGTDSYEQYF
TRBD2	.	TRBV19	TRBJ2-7	TGTGCCAGTAGTATAGCTAGACTAGCGAGCGAGCAGTACTTC	CASSIARLASEQYF
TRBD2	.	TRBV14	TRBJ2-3	TGTGCCAGCAGCCAAGAGCTGGCGGGGGGGCGAGATACGCAGTATTTT	CASSQELAGGRDTQYF
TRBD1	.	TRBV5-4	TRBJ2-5	TGTGCCAGCAGCGGGGACAGTCAAGAGACCCAGTACTTC	CASSGDSQETQYF
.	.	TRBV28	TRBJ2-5	TGTGCCAGCAGTTCTGGGGCCCCTACCGGGGAGACCCAGTACTTC	CASSSGAPTGETQYF
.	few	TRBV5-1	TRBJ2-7	TGCGCCAGCAGCTTGGCCCAACGGGACGAGCAGTACTTC	CASSLAQRDEQYF
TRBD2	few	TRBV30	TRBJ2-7	TGTGCCTGGAGAAAGGTGACTAGCGGGAGCGCCTACGAGCAGTACTTC	CAWRKVTSGSAYEQYF
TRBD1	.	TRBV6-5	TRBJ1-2	TGTGCCAGCAGTTACTCCAGACAGGGGGCCCGTGGCTACACCTTC	CASSYSRQGARGYTF